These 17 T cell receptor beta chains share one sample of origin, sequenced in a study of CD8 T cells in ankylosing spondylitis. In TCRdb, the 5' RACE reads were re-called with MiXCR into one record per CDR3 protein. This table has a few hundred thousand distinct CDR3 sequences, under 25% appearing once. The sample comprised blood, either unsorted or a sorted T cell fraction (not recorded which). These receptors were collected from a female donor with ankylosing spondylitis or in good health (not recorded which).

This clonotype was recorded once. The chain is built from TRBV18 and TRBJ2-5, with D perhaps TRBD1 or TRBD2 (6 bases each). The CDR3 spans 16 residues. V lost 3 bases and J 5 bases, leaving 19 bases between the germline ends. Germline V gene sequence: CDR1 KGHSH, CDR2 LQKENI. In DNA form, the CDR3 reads TGTGCCAGCTCACCCGTGAGGACAGCGGCGGGGGAGACCCAGTACTTC. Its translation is CASSPVRTAAGETQYF.

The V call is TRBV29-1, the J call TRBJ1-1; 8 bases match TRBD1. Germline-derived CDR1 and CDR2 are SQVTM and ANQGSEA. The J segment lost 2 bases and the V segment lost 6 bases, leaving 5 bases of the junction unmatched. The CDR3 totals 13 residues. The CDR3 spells CSVPDRVNTEAFF. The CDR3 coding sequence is TGCAGCGTACCGGACAGGGTTAACACTGAAGCTTTCTTT.

The CDR3 coding sequence is TGCAGCGTTGTTGGGACAGGGGATACGGGCTATGGCTACACCTTC. It specifies CSVVGTGDTGYGYTF. This chain links TRBV29-1 with TRBJ1-2, with 10 bases that match TRBD1. CDR3 length: 15 residues. Germline lookup yields CDR1 SQVTM and CDR2 ANQGSEA. The V gene end was trimmed by 4 bases and the J gene end by 4 bases; junction bases not matched to a gene: 9.

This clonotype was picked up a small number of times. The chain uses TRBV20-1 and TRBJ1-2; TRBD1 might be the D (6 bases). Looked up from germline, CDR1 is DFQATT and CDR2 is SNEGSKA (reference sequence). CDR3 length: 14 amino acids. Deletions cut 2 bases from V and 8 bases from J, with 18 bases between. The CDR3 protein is CSARNMDSQRGYTF. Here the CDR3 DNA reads TGCAGTGCTAGAAACATGGACAGTCAGCGGGGCTACACCTTC.

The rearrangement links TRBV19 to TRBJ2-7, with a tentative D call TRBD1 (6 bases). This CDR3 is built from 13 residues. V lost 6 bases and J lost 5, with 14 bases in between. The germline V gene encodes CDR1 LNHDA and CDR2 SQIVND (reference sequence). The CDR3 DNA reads TGTGCCAGTAGCGAAGGGGGAGATGACGAGCAGTACTTC. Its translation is CASSEGGDDEQYF.

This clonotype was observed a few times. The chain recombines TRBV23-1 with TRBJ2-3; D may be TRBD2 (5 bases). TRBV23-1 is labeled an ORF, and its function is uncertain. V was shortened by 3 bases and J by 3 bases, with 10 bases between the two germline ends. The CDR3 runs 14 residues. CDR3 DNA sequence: TGCGCCAGCAGTCACGGGAAGAGGACAGATACGCAGTATTTT. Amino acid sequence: CASSHGKRTDTQYF.

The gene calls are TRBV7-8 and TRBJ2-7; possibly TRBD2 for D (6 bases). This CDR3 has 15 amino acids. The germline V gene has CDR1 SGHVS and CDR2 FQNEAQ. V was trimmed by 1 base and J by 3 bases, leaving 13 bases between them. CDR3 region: CASSLEGSGGYEQYF. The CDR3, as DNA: TGTGCCAGCAGCTTAGAGGGTAGCGGCGGCTACGAGCAGTACTTC. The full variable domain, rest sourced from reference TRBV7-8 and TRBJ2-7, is GAGVSQSPRYKVAKRGQDVALRCDPISGHVSLFWYQQALGQGPEFLTYFQNEAQLDKSGLPSDRFFAERPEGSVSTLKIQRTQQEDSAVYLCASSLEGSGGYEQYFGPGTRLTVT.

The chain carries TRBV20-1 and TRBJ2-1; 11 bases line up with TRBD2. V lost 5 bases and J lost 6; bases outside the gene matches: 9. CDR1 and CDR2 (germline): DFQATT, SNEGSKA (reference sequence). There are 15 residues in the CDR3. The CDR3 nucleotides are TGCAGTGCTCCCAGCTTACTAGCGGGAGTCAATGAGCAGTTCTTC. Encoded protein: CSAPSLLAGVNEQFF.

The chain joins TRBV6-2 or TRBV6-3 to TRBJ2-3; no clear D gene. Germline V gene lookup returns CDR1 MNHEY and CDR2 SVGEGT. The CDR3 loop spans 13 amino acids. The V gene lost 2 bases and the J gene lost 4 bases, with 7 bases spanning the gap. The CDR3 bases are TGTGCCAGCAGTTACCGTATGGCAGATACGCAGTATTTT. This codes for CASSYRMADTQYF.

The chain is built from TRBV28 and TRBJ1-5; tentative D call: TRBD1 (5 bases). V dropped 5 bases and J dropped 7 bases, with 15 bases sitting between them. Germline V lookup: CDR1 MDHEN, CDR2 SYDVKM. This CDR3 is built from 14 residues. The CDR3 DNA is TGTGCCAGCAGTAAGCCCATCGGGGGACAGCCCCAGCATTTT. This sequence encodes CASSKPIGGQPQHF. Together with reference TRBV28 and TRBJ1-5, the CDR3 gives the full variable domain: DVKVTQSSRYLVKRTGEKVFLECVQDMDHENMFWYRQDPGLGLRLIYFSYDVKMKEKGDIPEGYSVSREKKERFSLILESASTNQTSMYLCASSKPIGGQPQHFGDGTRLSIL.

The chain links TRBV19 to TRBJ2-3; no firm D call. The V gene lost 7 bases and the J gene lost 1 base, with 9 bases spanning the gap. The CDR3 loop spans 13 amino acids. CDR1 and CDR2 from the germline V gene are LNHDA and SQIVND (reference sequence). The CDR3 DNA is TGTGCCAGTACATTCGTGGGCACAGATACGCAGTATTTT. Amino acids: CASTFVGTDTQYF.

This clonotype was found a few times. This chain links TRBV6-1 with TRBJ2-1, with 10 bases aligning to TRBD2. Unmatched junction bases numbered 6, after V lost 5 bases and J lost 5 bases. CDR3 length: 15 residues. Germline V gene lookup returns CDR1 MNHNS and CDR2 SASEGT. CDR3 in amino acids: CASSILGLADNEQFF. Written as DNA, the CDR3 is TGTGCCAGCAGTATACTTGGACTAGCGGACAATGAGCAGTTCTTC.

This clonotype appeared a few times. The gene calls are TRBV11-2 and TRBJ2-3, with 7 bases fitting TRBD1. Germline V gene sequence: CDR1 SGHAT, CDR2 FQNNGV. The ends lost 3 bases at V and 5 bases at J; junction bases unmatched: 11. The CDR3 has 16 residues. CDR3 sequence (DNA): TGTGCCAGCAGCTTGGGGACAGCGCCCGAGGGAGATACGCAGTATTTT. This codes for CASSLGTAPEGDTQYF.

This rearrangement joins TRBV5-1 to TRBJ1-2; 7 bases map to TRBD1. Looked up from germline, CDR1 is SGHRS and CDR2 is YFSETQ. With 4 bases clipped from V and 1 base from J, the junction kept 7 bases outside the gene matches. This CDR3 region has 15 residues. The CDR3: CASSPDRELNYGYTF. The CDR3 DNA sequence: TGCGCCAGCAGCCCTGACAGGGAACTTAACTATGGCTACACCTTC.

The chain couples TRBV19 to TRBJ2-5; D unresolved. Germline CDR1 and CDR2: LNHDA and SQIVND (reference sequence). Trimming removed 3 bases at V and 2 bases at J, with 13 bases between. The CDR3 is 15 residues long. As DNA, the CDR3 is TGTGCCAGTAGTATCGGTAATCAAGCGCAAGAGACCCAGTACTTC. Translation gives CASSIGNQAQETQYF.

CDR3 bases: TGTGCCAGCAGCCCGCCGACAGGGAGACGCAATGAGCAGTTCTTC. It translates to CASSPPTGRRNEQFF. This chain joins TRBV12-3 or TRBV12-4 and TRBJ2-1; 7 bases are a match to TRBD1. Trimming took 6 bases from V and 6 from J; bases not matched to a gene: 11. There are 15 residues in the CDR3.

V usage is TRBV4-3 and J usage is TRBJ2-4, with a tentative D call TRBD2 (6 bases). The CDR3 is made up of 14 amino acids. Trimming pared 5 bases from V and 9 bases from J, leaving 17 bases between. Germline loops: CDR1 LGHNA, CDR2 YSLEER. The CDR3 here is CASSSRTTDGIQYF. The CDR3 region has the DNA TGCGCCAGCAGCTCCAGGACTACCGATGGCATTCAGTACTTC.